The count of the clone carrying this T cell receptor (beta chain) is one. This sample stems from a study of control samples from healthy donors and cancer patients. Repertoires were generated with immunoSEQ multiplex PCR, while TCRdb's copy carries only in-frame clones and drops some. The data contain 130,000 or so clones, roughly 91% of them seen just once; the ten biggest clones take up over 6.5%. CDR1 and CDR2 (germline): SQVTM, ANQGSEA. This CDR3 region has 13 residues. The V and J ends lost 3 bases and 1 base respectively, with 9 bases between them. The material sequenced was blood. The origin of this receptor is a middle-aged man in good health. The chain combines TRBV29-1 with TRBJ1-1; the D gene is possibly TRBD1 (5 bases). CDR3 sequence reads: CSVDEGTNTEAFF. The CDR3 DNA follows: TGCAGCGTTGATGAGGGGACGAACACTGAAGCTTTCTTT. Combining the CDR3 with reference TRBV29-1 and TRBJ1-1 gives the whole variable domain SAVISQKPSRDICQRGTSLTIQCQVDSQVTMMFWYRQQPGQSLTLIATANQGSEATYESGFVIDKFPISRPNLTFSTLTVSNMSPEDSSIYLCSVDEGTNTEAFFGQGTRLTVV.